The rows below give T cell receptor beta chains drawn from one sample of a study of control samples from healthy donors and cancer patients. The data were produced by immunoSEQ multiplex PCR, yet TCRdb's version contains in-frame clones alone and is incomplete. The sample contains about 150,000 clones, about 91% of which appear only once. Sequences were obtained from blood. These receptors came from a woman aged 40 to 50 in good health. CDR3s include the opening cysteine and the closing phenylalanine or tryptophan. Fields, in order: J gene, clone size, D gene, V gene, CDR3 DNA, CDR3 protein. D genes are given only for firm matches. Only part of the rows carry a size: once, few, many, or a class if the clone is expanded.

j_call: TRBJ2-5
clone_size: .
d_call: .
v_call: TRBV15
cdr3_nt: TGTGCCACCAGCAGAGATCTCGGGGAGACCCAGTACTTC
cdr3_aa: CATSRDLGETQYF

j_call: TRBJ1-1
clone_size: .
d_call: TRBD1
v_call: TRBV11-2
cdr3_nt: TGTGCCAGCAGCTTCTGGACAGGGGACACTGAAGCTTTCTTT
cdr3_aa: CASSFWTGDTEAFF

j_call: TRBJ1-4
clone_size: .
d_call: TRBD1
v_call: TRBV7-9
cdr3_nt: TGTGCCAGCAGCTTACCCCGGGACAGGGTAACAACTAATGAAAAACTGTTTTTT
cdr3_aa: CASSLPRDRVTTNEKLFF

j_call: TRBJ1-5
clone_size: .
d_call: .
v_call: TRBV4-1
cdr3_nt: TGCGCCAGCAGCCAAGGACAGACAGCCGGACAGCCCCAGCATTTT
cdr3_aa: CASSQGQTAGQPQHF

j_call: TRBJ2-7
clone_size: .
d_call: .
v_call: TRBV6-5
cdr3_nt: TGTGCCAGCAGTTACTCGGCCAGCTACGAGCAGTACTTC
cdr3_aa: CASSYSASYEQYF

j_call: TRBJ1-2
clone_size: once
d_call: .
v_call: TRBV9
cdr3_nt: TGTGCCAGCAGCGTAGTATCGGGCGGGACTCCCTATGGCTATGGCTACACCTTC
cdr3_aa: CASSVVSGGTPYGYGYTF

j_call: TRBJ2-1
clone_size: once
d_call: TRBD2
v_call: TRBV7-6
cdr3_nt: TGTGCCAGCAGCCCCGGCGGGGGGCCCAATAATGAGCAGTTCTTC
cdr3_aa: CASSPGGGPNNEQFF

j_call: TRBJ2-3
clone_size: .
d_call: .
v_call: TRBV3-1/TRBV3-2
cdr3_nt: TGTGCCAGCAGCCTGGGGGGCAGAACAGATACGCAGTATTTT
cdr3_aa: CASSLGGRTDTQYF

j_call: TRBJ1-6
clone_size: once
d_call: TRBD1
v_call: TRBV11-3
cdr3_nt: TGTGCCAGCAGCCAGAGACAGGGGAATTCACCCCTCCACTTT
cdr3_aa: CASSQRQGNSPLHF

j_call: TRBJ1-5
clone_size: .
d_call: TRBD1
v_call: TRBV19
cdr3_nt: TGTGCCAGTAGTATCGGACGGACAGGGGGCAATCAGCCCCAGCATTTT
cdr3_aa: CASSIGRTGGNQPQHF

j_call: TRBJ1-2
clone_size: .
d_call: .
v_call: TRBV15
cdr3_nt: TGTGCCACCAGCAGAGTATTAGTAACAGATGGCTACACCTTC
cdr3_aa: CATSRVLVTDGYTF

j_call: TRBJ2-2
clone_size: .
d_call: TRBD2
v_call: TRBV9
cdr3_nt: TGTGCCAGCAGCGTAGGGGCCAGCGGGGGCCTATACGGGGAGCTGTTTTTT
cdr3_aa: CASSVGASGGLYGELFF

j_call: TRBJ1-1
clone_size: .
d_call: TRBD1
v_call: TRBV12-3/TRBV12-4
cdr3_nt: TGTGCCAGCAGCCTTACAGGGGCCGGTGAAGCTTTCTTT
cdr3_aa: CASSLTGAGEAFF

j_call: TRBJ1-2
clone_size: .
d_call: TRBD1
v_call: TRBV4-1
cdr3_nt: TGCGCCAGCAGCCAAGATCAGGGGGAACCTAACTATGGCTACACCTTC
cdr3_aa: CASSQDQGEPNYGYTF

j_call: TRBJ2-3
clone_size: once
d_call: .
v_call: TRBV6-5
cdr3_nt: TGTGCCAGCAGTTCCAGGGAAATCACAGATACGCAGTATTTT
cdr3_aa: CASSSREITDTQYF

j_call: TRBJ2-3
clone_size: .
d_call: TRBD2
v_call: TRBV7-2
cdr3_nt: TGTGCCAGCAGAGCGGGGGGCTCCACAGATACGCAGTATTTT
cdr3_aa: CASRAGGSTDTQYF

j_call: TRBJ2-1
clone_size: .
d_call: TRBD2
v_call: TRBV27
cdr3_nt: TGTGCCAGCAGCCGGACTAGCGGGGGGGCGGTCAATGAGCAGTTCTTC
cdr3_aa: CASSRTSGGAVNEQFF

j_call: TRBJ1-1
clone_size: once
d_call: TRBD1
v_call: TRBV7-9
cdr3_nt: TGTGCCAGCAGCTTAGGAGGTGACAGGGGGCTTTTCAGCACTGAAGCTTTCTTT
cdr3_aa: CASSLGGDRGLFSTEAFF

j_call: TRBJ2-5
clone_size: once
d_call: TRBD2
v_call: TRBV5-1
cdr3_nt: TGCGCCAGCAGCCCGGGACTAGCGGGGGCCCTACTCCAAGAGACCCAGTACTTC
cdr3_aa: CASSPGLAGALLQETQYF

j_call: TRBJ2-1
clone_size: .
d_call: .
v_call: TRBV21-1
cdr3_nt: TGTGCCAGCAGCAAAGTGAAGTTCTTC
cdr3_aa: CASSKVKFF

j_call: TRBJ1-5
clone_size: .
d_call: .
v_call: TRBV29-1
cdr3_nt: TGCAGCGTGAGTCGGGGTAGCAATCAGCCCCAGCATTTT
cdr3_aa: CSVSRGSNQPQHF

j_call: TRBJ1-4
clone_size: .
d_call: .
v_call: TRBV18
cdr3_nt: TGTGCCAGCTCACCCCTTAAGGACCTTAATGAAAAACTGTTTTTT
cdr3_aa: CASSPLKDLNEKLFF

j_call: TRBJ1-1
clone_size: .
d_call: TRBD1
v_call: TRBV14
cdr3_nt: TGTGCCAGCAGCCCCCGGGACAGGCAGAACACTGAAGCTTTCTTT
cdr3_aa: CASSPRDRQNTEAFF

j_call: TRBJ1-6
clone_size: .
d_call: .
v_call: TRBV6-1
cdr3_nt: TGTGCCAGCAGTGATCCTCCAGACAGTGTAGGCGGGTACTCCGATTCACCCCTCCACTTT
cdr3_aa: CASSDPPDSVGGYSDSPLHF

j_call: TRBJ1-6
clone_size: .
d_call: .
v_call: TRBV19
cdr3_nt: TGTGCCAGTAGTATATTCCAGGGGAGAGATTCACCCCTCCACTTT
cdr3_aa: CASSIFQGRDSPLHF

j_call: TRBJ1-2
clone_size: .
d_call: .
v_call: TRBV3-1/TRBV3-2
cdr3_nt: TGTGCCAGCAGCCACGGACCGGATGGCTACACCTTC
cdr3_aa: CASSHGPDGYTF

j_call: TRBJ2-5
clone_size: once
d_call: .
v_call: TRBV29-1
cdr3_nt: TGCAGCGTCAATCAGGGGGGACGGGAGACCCAGTACTTC
cdr3_aa: CSVNQGGRETQYF

j_call: TRBJ2-7
clone_size: once
d_call: .
v_call: TRBV12-3/TRBV12-4
cdr3_nt: TGTGCCAGCAGCCTTAAAGTCCCCTACGAGCAGTACTTC
cdr3_aa: CASSLKVPYEQYF

j_call: TRBJ2-7
clone_size: .
d_call: TRBD1
v_call: TRBV7-6
cdr3_nt: TGTGCCAGCAGCCTCAGGACAGGGGGCCCGGACGAGCAGTACTTC
cdr3_aa: CASSLRTGGPDEQYF

j_call: TRBJ2-3
clone_size: .
d_call: .
v_call: TRBV3-1/TRBV3-2
cdr3_nt: TGTGCCAGCAGCCAAGATCGGGGGGCAGGCCCAGATACGCAGTATTTT
cdr3_aa: CASSQDRGAGPDTQYF

j_call: TRBJ2-5
clone_size: .
d_call: .
v_call: TRBV9
cdr3_nt: TGTGCCAGCAGCGAAAGGGGGGAGGAGACCCAGTACTTC
cdr3_aa: CASSERGEETQYF

j_call: TRBJ1-3
clone_size: .
d_call: .
v_call: TRBV12-3/TRBV12-4
cdr3_nt: TGTGCCAGCAGTTTTGGGGAGAAAAACACCATATATTTT
cdr3_aa: CASSFGEKNTIYF

j_call: TRBJ2-2
clone_size: .
d_call: TRBD2
v_call: TRBV4-1
cdr3_nt: TGCGCCAGCAGCCATTATAGCGGGAGGAACACCGGGGAGCTGTTTTTT
cdr3_aa: CASSHYSGRNTGELFF

j_call: TRBJ2-7
clone_size: .
d_call: .
v_call: TRBV2
cdr3_nt: TGTGCCAGCAGCGGGACTTGGGCCTCCTACGAGCAGTACTTC
cdr3_aa: CASSGTWASYEQYF

j_call: TRBJ2-6
clone_size: .
d_call: .
v_call: TRBV5-5
cdr3_nt: TGTGCCAGCGCAAATATGAGCTCTGGGGCCAACGTCCTGACTTTC
cdr3_aa: CASANMSSGANVLTF

j_call: TRBJ1-5
clone_size: .
d_call: .
v_call: TRBV3-1/TRBV3-2
cdr3_nt: TGTGCCAGCAGCCAAGTTGCGGGGGGGAATCAGCCCCAGCATTTT
cdr3_aa: CASSQVAGGNQPQHF

j_call: TRBJ1-5
clone_size: once
d_call: .
v_call: TRBV6-2/TRBV6-3
cdr3_nt: TGTGCCAGCAGTTGGATCGATAGCAATCAGCCCCAGCATTTT
cdr3_aa: CASSWIDSNQPQHF

j_call: TRBJ1-6
clone_size: .
d_call: TRBD1
v_call: TRBV18
cdr3_nt: TGTGCCAGCTCAGACAGGGACAATTCACCCCTCCACTTT
cdr3_aa: CASSDRDNSPLHF

j_call: TRBJ1-5
clone_size: .
d_call: .
v_call: TRBV28
cdr3_nt: TGTGCCAGCAAAACTCCCACCGCGGGCAATCAGCCCCAGCATTTT
cdr3_aa: CASKTPTAGNQPQHF

j_call: TRBJ1-1
clone_size: .
d_call: .
v_call: TRBV3-1/TRBV3-2
cdr3_nt: TGTGCCAGCAGCCAAGGTAGGGGTGGGTCGCTTGGCACTGAAGCTTTCTTT
cdr3_aa: CASSQGRGGSLGTEAFF

j_call: TRBJ1-4
clone_size: .
d_call: .
v_call: TRBV6-5
cdr3_nt: TGTGCCAGCAGTTACGCGGGACGGATGAATGAAAAACTGTTTTTT
cdr3_aa: CASSYAGRMNEKLFF

j_call: TRBJ2-7
clone_size: .
d_call: TRBD2
v_call: TRBV27
cdr3_nt: TGTGCCAGCAGTCCAGTTTCCGGGACTAGCGGGGCATCCTACGAGCAGTACTTC
cdr3_aa: CASSPVSGTSGASYEQYF

j_call: TRBJ1-1
clone_size: .
d_call: .
v_call: TRBV28
cdr3_nt: TGTGCCAGCCGACTCTGGGGGGTGAGCAGGGCGAAGACTGAAGCTTTCTTT
cdr3_aa: CASRLWGVSRAKTEAFF

j_call: TRBJ1-1
clone_size: .
d_call: .
v_call: TRBV28
cdr3_nt: TGTGCCAGCAGAACAATGTTAACTGAAGCTTTCTTT
cdr3_aa: CASRTMLTEAFF

j_call: TRBJ2-7
clone_size: .
d_call: .
v_call: TRBV6-5
cdr3_nt: TGTGCCAGCAGTTACAGGGCTGTAGCCTACGAGCAGTACTTC
cdr3_aa: CASSYRAVAYEQYF